The 31 T cell receptor beta chains below come from one sample, sequenced in a study of blood T cell repertoires in COVID-19 (dated by TCRdb to between 2020 and 2021). Library preparation employed the immunoSEQ multiplex PCR assay. TCRdb retrieved this table from immuneACCESS and kept in-frame rearrangements only. Not all clones are present; in checked studies, unresolved V genes account for under half, and no reason is known for the remainder. This sample is represented by approximately 38,000 clones; roughly 87% of them were singletons. The leading ten clones occupy 4% to 5.5% of the sample. The specimen was peripheral blood. Receptors were obtained from a man between 60 and 75 years old with COVID-19, enrolled during active disease.

The V and J genes are TRBV7-2 and TRBJ1-6, with D perhaps matching TRBD1 (6 bases). V dropped 4 bases and J dropped 14 bases, with 15 bases sitting between them. Germline V lookup: CDR1 SGHTA, CDR2 FQGNSA. This CDR3 spans 13 amino acids. For the CDR3, the DNA is TGTGCCAGCAGCTGGGGGCCCGAGGCGGCCCTCCACTTT. It translates to CASSWGPEAALHF. The whole variable domain, filled in from reference TRBV7-2 and TRBJ1-6, reads GAGVSQSPSNKVTEKGKDVELRCDPISGHTALYWYRQSLGQGLEFLIYFQGNSAPDKSGLPSDRFSAERTGGSVSTLTIQRTQQEDSAVYLCASSWGPEAALHFGNGTRLTVT.

This clone was observed a handful of times. The rearrangement joins TRBV11-2 to TRBJ2-4; 8 bases are shared with TRBD1. This CDR3 contains 13 residues. V shed 5 bases and J 11 bases; nucleotides not matched to a gene: 8. Germline V gene sequence: CDR1 SGHAT, CDR2 FQNNGV. CDR3 amino acids: CASSKETGAVQYF. The CDR3 DNA reads as TGTGCCAGCAGCAAAGAGACAGGGGCGGTTCAGTACTTC.

The chain couples TRBV4-2 to TRBJ2-5, with 9 positions matching TRBD1. This CDR3 has 15 residues. CDR1 and CDR2 (germline): LGHNA, YNFKEQ. The J segment lost 5 bases and the V segment lost 1 base, leaving 5 bases of the junction unmatched. CDR3: CASSQVFGTGETQYF. CDR3 DNA sequence: TGTGCCAGCAGCCAAGTCTTCGGGACAGGGGAGACCCAGTACTTC.

This sequence joins TRBV11-2 and TRBJ2-2; D is uncertain. CDR1 and CDR2 from the germline V gene are SGHAT and FQNNGV. V shed 5 bases and J shed 3 bases, with 7 bases lying between them. The CDR3 loop spans 13 amino acids. Here the CDR3 reads CASSQTDTGELFF. CDR3 in DNA: TGTGCCAGCAGCCAGACTGACACCGGGGAGCTGTTTTTT.

The V call is TRBV21-1, the J call TRBJ1-2; the table assigns TRBD1, which was not confirmed against the DNA. TRBV21-1 is a pseudogene locus. The CDR3 totals 14 residues. The CDR3: CASNTGPTNYGYTF. The CDR3, as DNA: TGTGCCAGCAACACAGGGCCTACTAACTATGGCTACACCTTC.

The rearrangement uses TRBV20-1 and TRBJ1-3; D is unclear. The CDR3 length is 11 residues. Germline V gives CDR1 DFQATT, CDR2 SNEGSKA (reference sequence). Trimming pared 7 bases from V and 2 bases from J, leaving 6 bases between. CDR3 in DNA: TGCAGTGGCACGGCTGGAAACACCATATATTTT. It codes for CSGTAGNTIYF.

The chain joins TRBV6-2 or TRBV6-3 to TRBJ1-5; perhaps TRBD1 as D (6 bases). V was clipped by 0 bases and J by 7 bases, with 16 bases between them. The V gene's germline CDR1 is MNHEY and CDR2 SVGEGT. The CDR3 runs 16 residues. Written as DNA, the CDR3 is TGTGCCAGCAGTTACTCGTTGGCAGGGGAGGGCCAGCCCCAGCATTTT. It specifies CASSYSLAGEGQPQHF.

The chain joins TRBV4-1 to TRBJ1-5; D not resolved. CDR3 length: 14 amino acids. V lost 0 bases and J 3 bases, leaving 6 bases between the germline ends. The germline gives CDR1 MGHRA, CDR2 YSYEKL. The CDR3 reads CASSQEQYNQPQHF. For the CDR3, the DNA is TGCGCCAGCAGCCAAGAGCAGTACAATCAGCCCCAGCATTTT.

The chain carries TRBV6-4 and TRBJ2-3; D not certain. Germline V gene lookup returns CDR1 MRHNA and CDR2 SNTAGT. With 5 bases removed from V and 6 bases from J, the gap between germline ends came to 12 bases. This CDR3 is 13 amino acids long. CDR3 sequence reads: CASSFETADTQYF. CDR3 DNA: TGTGCCAGCAGTTTTGAGACTGCGGATACGCAGTATTTT.

The V call is TRBV7-2, the J call TRBJ2-7; 12 bases match TRBD2. CDR3 length: 17 residues. Germline V lookup: CDR1 SGHTA, CDR2 FQGNSA. Germline trimming cut 3 bases from V and 7 bases from J; bases unmatched to any gene: 13. The CDR3 loop reads CASSFRTSGILWEEQYF. CDR3 DNA sequence: TGTGCCAGCAGCTTTCGGACTAGCGGGATTCTTTGGGAGGAGCAGTACTTC.

This sequence joins TRBV18 and TRBJ1-3; D gene unclear. The CDR3 has 17 residues. V lost 0 bases, J lost 0 bases, and 12 bases lay in between. Germline-derived CDR1 and CDR2 are KGHSH and LQKENI. The CDR3 region has the DNA TGTGCCAGCTCACCACCGTTACTCACAGCCTCTGGAAACACCATATATTTT. Translation: CASSPPLLTASGNTIYF.

The rearrangement links TRBV5-1 to TRBJ2-2, with D tentatively TRBD2 (6 bases). Trimming shortened V by 5 bases and J by 6 bases, and 17 bases separated the two germline ends. The CDR3 is 15 residues long. The germline V gene has CDR1 SGHRS and CDR2 YFSETQ. The CDR3 is CASSFDLASSGELFF. The CDR3 nucleotides read TGCGCCAGCAGTTTTGATCTAGCGTCGTCCGGGGAGCTGTTTTTT.

This chain links TRBV28 with TRBJ2-1; perhaps TRBD2 as D (6 bases). V shed 7 bases and J shed 4 bases, with 17 bases lying between them. Per germline, CDR1 MDHEN and CDR2 SYDVKM. The CDR3 is 15 residues long. The CDR3: CASILGRERYNEQFF. The DNA of the CDR3 is TGTGCCAGCATTCTGGGTCGGGAGCGATACAATGAGCAGTTCTTC.

This chain links TRBV7-8 with TRBJ1-2; D gene unclear. Trimming took off 5 bases at V and 6 bases at J, with 10 bases between the two ends. The CDR3 is made up of 12 amino acids. Per germline, CDR1 SGHVS and CDR2 FQNEAQ. CDR3 in amino acids: CASSPGKHGYTF. In DNA form, the CDR3 reads TGTGCCAGCAGCCCCGGTAAACATGGCTACACCTTC.

The rearrangement links TRBV7-2 to TRBJ2-7; D is ambiguous. The CDR3 totals 16 residues. The V gene lost 2 bases and the J gene lost 6 bases, with 20 bases spanning the gap. From germline, CDR1 is SGHTA and CDR2 FQGNSA. Written as DNA, the CDR3 is TGTGCCAGCAGCTTATACCCGGGTATAGTAGCTAGCGAGCAGTACTTC. It yields the protein CASSLYPGIVASEQYF.

The genes are TRBV28 and TRBJ1-2; TRBD1 matches at 7 bases. The CDR3 is 13 amino acids. CDR1 is MDHEN, CDR2 SYDVKM, per germline. Unmatched junction bases numbered 9, after V lost 6 bases and J lost 8 bases. The CDR3 sequence is CASRPGQAGGYTF. The CDR3 coding sequence is TGTGCCAGCAGACCCGGACAGGCGGGCGGCTACACCTTC.

This clone was counted a single time. This chain connects TRBV18 to TRBJ1-2; 10 nucleotides agree with TRBD1. The CDR3 sequence is 15 residues long. Per the germline V gene, CDR1 is KGHSH and CDR2 is LQKENI. The J segment lost 3 bases and the V segment lost 3 bases, leaving 4 bases of the junction unmatched. The CDR3: CASSPGQGIHYGYTF. CDR3 in DNA: TGTGCCAGCTCACCGGGACAGGGGATTCACTATGGCTACACCTTC.

This chain links TRBV19 with TRBJ1-1, with D uncertain. The germline V and J ends were trimmed by 3 bases and 4 bases, with 18 bases remaining between them. The CDR3 is made up of 16 amino acids. Germline CDR1 and CDR2: LNHDA and SQIVND (reference sequence). CDR3 sequence: CASSIRRAPRFTEAFF. The DNA of the CDR3 is TGTGCCAGTAGTATTCGGAGGGCCCCGAGGTTCACTGAAGCTTTCTTT. Drawing the rest from reference TRBV19 and TRBJ1-1, the complete variable domain is DGGITQSPKYLFRKEGQNVTLSCEQNLNHDAMYWYRQDPGQGLRLIYYSQIVNDFQKGDIAEGYSVSREKKESFPLTVTSAQKNPTAFYLCASSIRRAPRFTEAFFGQGTRLTVV.

This clone was counted once. This sequence joins TRBV27 and TRBJ2-7; 10 positions agree with TRBD2. The germline CDR1 and CDR2 sequences are MNHEY and SMNVEV (reference sequence). This CDR3 is built from 15 residues. V gave up 8 bases and J gave up 4 bases; unmatched junction bases: 11. The CDR3 DNA follows: TGTGCCAGCCGCCCCAACCTAGCGGGAGTATACGAGCAGTACTTC. Its protein product is CASRPNLAGVYEQYF.

The chain carries TRBV6-2 or TRBV6-3 and TRBJ1-1; possible D gene TRBD1, 6 bases. The CDR3 contains 13 residues. Trimming took 1 base from V and 8 from J, leaving 11 bases between them. CDR1 and CDR2 (germline): MNHEY, SVGEGT. Here the CDR3 DNA reads TGTGCCAGCAGTTACTATATACAGGGCGAAGCTTTCTTT. This gives the protein CASSYYIQGEAFF.

The DNA for the CDR3 is TGTGCCAGTAGTGCGTTCCATTTGAACACTGAAGCTTTCTTT. This translates into CASSAFHLNTEAFF. This chain uses TRBV19 with TRBJ1-1; D unresolved. V lost 5 bases, J lost 0 bases, and 10 bases lay in between. In germline, CDR1 is LNHDA, CDR2 SQIVND (reference sequence). The CDR3 has 14 amino acids.

Only one count was recorded for this clone. The rearrangement links TRBV10-3 to TRBJ1-1; TRBD1 is a possible D gene (5 bases). CDR3 size: 15 residues. Trimming left V 3 bases short and J 4 bases short, with 15 bases between. Germline V gene data show CDR1 as ENHRY and CDR2 as SYGVKD. In DNA form, the CDR3 reads TGTGCCATCAGTGATGGCCAGGGTCGCGTCACTGAAGCTTTCTTT. It yields the protein CAISDGQGRVTEAFF.

The genes are TRBV7-2 and TRBJ1-2; the match to TRBD1 covers 8 bases. V dropped 5 bases and J dropped 6; count of bases not matched to a gene: 8. This CDR3 contains 14 residues. Germline V CDR1 and CDR2: SGHTA, FQGNSA. The chain's CDR3 is CASSKTGEMDGYTF. The CDR3 DNA follows: TGTGCCAGCAGCAAGACAGGGGAGATGGATGGCTACACCTTC.

The chain recombines TRBV4-2 with TRBJ1-2, with 12 bases matching TRBD1. V was pared by 0 bases and J by 9 bases, with 8 bases of the junction left unmatched. Germline CDR1 LGHNA, CDR2 YNFKEQ. The CDR3 has 16 residues. CDR3 nucleotides: TGTGCCAGCAGCCAAGAGGGACAGGGGGCGAGTAGGAGCTACACCTTC. It yields the protein CASSQEGQGASRSYTF.

This chain connects TRBV28 to TRBJ1-5; 10 nucleotides line up with TRBD1. Germline trimming cut 8 bases from V and 2 bases from J; bases unmatched to any gene: 9. The CDR3 consists of 16 residues. Looked up from germline, CDR1 is MDHEN and CDR2 is SYDVKM. The CDR3 nucleotides read TGTGCCAGCCGGGACAGGGGAAAAGGTGGCAATCAGCCCCAGCATTTT. This gives the protein CASRDRGKGGNQPQHF.

The chain is built from TRBV14 and TRBJ2-3, with 7 bases fitting TRBD2. Germline V gene lookup returns CDR1 SGHDN and CDR2 FVKESK. After removal of 5 bases from V and 0 bases from J, the junction contained 11 bases not matched to a gene. This CDR3 contains 17 residues. The CDR3 is CASSDNHGRTSTDTQYF. The CDR3 bases are TGTGCCAGCAGCGACAATCACGGGAGGACTAGCACAGATACGCAGTATTTT.

The chain is built from TRBV11-2 and TRBJ1-6, with TRBD1 identical over 8 bases. Germline V CDR1 and CDR2: SGHAT, FQNNGV. The CDR3 totals 19 residues. The V gene end was trimmed by 6 bases and the J gene end by 7 bases; junction bases not matched to a gene: 20. The CDR3 region has the DNA TGTGCCAGCAGGACCCCCCGGGACAGGCTCGAAGGGCCGAATTCACCCCTCCACTTT. This encodes CASRTPRDRLEGPNSPLHF. The full variable domain, in which reference TRBV11-2 and TRBJ1-6 provide the parts outside the CDR3, is EAGVAQSPRYKIIEKRQSVAFWCNPISGHATLYWYQQILGQGPKLLIQFQNNGVVDDSQLPKDRFSAERLKGVDSTLKIQPAKLEDSAVYLCASRTPRDRLEGPNSPLHFGNGTRLTVT.

The CDR3 DNA reads as TGTGCCAGCAGCGTAGCCCAGGGGGACTATGGCTACACCTTC. Translating it yields CASSVAQGDYGYTF. The rearrangement joins TRBV9 to TRBJ1-2; 7 nucleotides match TRBD1. CDR3 length: 14 residues. Looked up from germline, CDR1 is SGDLS and CDR2 is YYNGEE. The V and J ends lost 0 bases and 3 bases, in that order; junction bases with no gene match: 2.

This chain uses TRBV30 with TRBJ2-2; 9 bases match TRBD2. Germline V gives CDR1 GTSNPN, CDR2 SVGIG (reference sequence). The CDR3 sequence is 16 residues long. V shed 6 bases, J shed 5 bases, and the junction held 13 bases outside the gene matches. CDR3 DNA sequence: TGTGCCTGCCCCCCACGTAGCGGGAGTACGACCGGGGAGCTGTTTTTT. Translating it yields CACPPRSGSTTGELFF.

The chain couples TRBV10-3 to TRBJ1-6, with D perhaps TRBD1 (6 bases). There are 16 residues in the CDR3. The V end lost 2 bases, the J end lost 6 bases, and 14 bases lay between the germline ends. CDR1 and CDR2 (germline): ENHRY, SYGVKD. This CDR3 reads CAISETPTGRNSPLHF. The DNA of the CDR3 is TGTGCCATCAGTGAGACCCCTACAGGGCGTAATTCACCCCTCCACTTT.

This clone was recorded once. The chain has TRBV20-1 and TRBJ2-1; D not certain. This CDR3 region has 11 residues. V shed 0 bases and J shed 8 bases, with 5 bases lying between them. Germline CDR1 reads DFQATT; CDR2 reads SNEGSKA (reference sequence). This chain's CDR3 is CSAREFDEQFF. CDR3 coding DNA: TGCAGTGCTAGAGAGTTCGATGAGCAGTTCTTC.